This T cell receptor (beta chain) was identified during a study of T-cell memory formation after mild COVID-19. Turning to the study itself: The two donors had largely donor-specific TCR clusters.

A word on this clonotype: The antigen remains undetermined.

A single record per CDR3 protein comes from TCRdb applying MiXCR to the 5' RACE reads. The table has some 160,000 distinct CDR3 sequences, roughly 13% seen once. Findings and limits, study-wide: Shrinking CD4+ clones resided mostly in CM and EM, and CD8+ ones in EMRA. Some responding clones appeared in pre-infection memory, suggesting cross-reactive memory joined.

Looked up from germline, CDR1 is LGHNA and CDR2 is YSLEER. This CDR3 is built from 15 residues. V was clipped by 0 bases and J by 4 bases, with 9 bases between them. Sequenced material: PBMCs or a T cell subset sorted from them (not recorded which). V and J are TRBV4-3 and TRBJ1-4; D is ambiguous. The source of this sequence is a man younger than 35 who had mild COVID-19 (a few samples of this study predate the infection). Cell type and time point are not known. The CDR3 here is CASSQDGNLNEKLFF. CDR3 in DNA: TGCGCCAGCAGCCAAGACGGAAACCTTAATGAAAAACTGTTTTTT.